These 16 T cell receptor beta chains originate from one sample sequenced in a study of cytomegalovirus exposure and HLA in healthy donors. 13 Jbeta primers and 60 Vbeta primers were used for the PCR. Profiled with immunoSEQ multiplex PCR; TCRdb holds only in-frame clones, not every one. The data show about 110,000 clones, with 70% to 85% seen just once and 3% to 4% held by the top ten. The sequenced sample consisted of PBMCs. These receptors were taken from a woman aged 40-49 years in good health and CMV-seronegative.

The chain combines TRBV19 with TRBJ2-3; 14 positions agree with TRBD2. In germline, CDR1 is LNHDA, CDR2 SQIVND (reference sequence). This CDR3 is 16 amino acids long. The V segment lost 6 bases and the J segment 5 bases; nucleotides outside the gene matches: 7. The CDR3 bases are TGTGCCAGTAGCCTTGGACTAGCGGGGGGCGGAGATACGCAGTATTTT. Encoded protein: CASSLGLAGGGDTQYF.

This clone was detected a few times. V gene TRBV11-2 combines with J gene TRBJ2-7, with TRBD1 as a possible D gene (7 bases). CDR1 and CDR2 (germline): SGHAT, FQNNGV. The CDR3 spans 13 residues. The V end was cut by 7 bases, the J end by 3 bases, with 13 bases between. CDR3 nucleotide sequence: TGTGCCAGCACCCCGGGGGACAGCTACGAGCAGTACTTC. Amino acids: CASTPGDSYEQYF.

The V and J genes are TRBV7-2 and TRBJ1-6; 8 positions match TRBD1. V lost 1 base and J lost 10; bases outside the gene matches: 6. This CDR3 region has 15 residues. CDR1 is SGHTA and CDR2 is FQGNSA in the germline V gene. The CDR3 loop reads CASSLDQGARSPLHF. The CDR3 DNA is TGTGCCAGCAGCTTAGATCAGGGGGCGAGGTCACCCCTCCACTTT.

V and J are TRBV11-2 and TRBJ2-1, with 9 bases matching TRBD2. V lost 4 bases and J lost 5; bases outside the gene matches: 6. The CDR3 has 15 amino acids. From germline, CDR1 is SGHAT and CDR2 FQNNGV. The CDR3 reads CASSSWTSANNEQFF. The DNA of the CDR3 is TGTGCCAGCAGCTCATGGACTAGCGCGAACAATGAGCAGTTCTTC.

The chain has TRBV30 and TRBJ1-5; D not certain. The CDR3 consists of 13 residues. Germline CDR1 GTSNPN, CDR2 SVGIG (reference sequence). The ends were cut back, 0 bases at V and 4 bases at J, with 7 bases in the middle. Here the CDR3 DNA reads TGTGCCTGGAGTGTTAGGAGGAATCAGCCCCAGCATTTT. Translated, it gives CAWSVRRNQPQHF.

The chain recombines TRBV29-1 with TRBJ2-3; D remains unclear. The CDR3 runs to 12 residues. Germline V CDR1 and CDR2: SQVTM, ANQGSEA. Trimming took off 8 bases at V and 1 base at J, with 10 bases between the two ends. For the CDR3, the DNA is TGCAGCCTGACCCGGGGCACAGATACGCAGTATTTT. Residues: CSLTRGTDTQYF.

V is TRBV4-3 and J is TRBJ1-5; D unclear. CDR1 and CDR2 from the germline V gene are LGHNA and YSLEER. This CDR3 has 15 residues. The V end was cut by 0 bases, the J end by 6 bases, with 12 bases between. The CDR3 DNA reads TGCGCCAGCAGCCAAGAAAGAGAGCGGGTTCAGCCCCAGCATTTT. This translates into CASSQERERVQPQHF.

In its sample, this clone was seen a few times. In nucleotides, the CDR3 is TGCGCCAGCAGCAGGTCTACAGGGGACAACGAGCAGTACTTC. This translates into CASSRSTGDNEQYF. The chain employs TRBV5-1 and TRBJ2-7, with 7 bases matching TRBD1. Germline V gene data show CDR1 as SGHRS and CDR2 as YFSETQ. V was pared by 4 bases and J by 5 bases, with 9 bases of the junction left unmatched. CDR3 length: 14 amino acids.

CDR3 nucleotides: TGTGCCAGCAGCTTAGCAGGGGCCCACGAGCAGTACTTC. Its translation is CASSLAGAHEQYF. V is TRBV7-2 and J is TRBJ2-7; D is perhaps TRBD1 (5 bases). There are 13 residues in the CDR3. Germline lookup yields CDR1 SGHTA and CDR2 FQGNSA. V dropped 0 bases and J dropped 5 bases, with 8 bases sitting between them.

The chain is built from TRBV6-6 and TRBJ1-5; D not resolved. Germline lookup yields CDR1 MNHNY and CDR2 SVGAGI (reference sequence). Trimming cost V 5 bases and J 5 bases, with 7 bases left between them. This CDR3 contains 12 residues. The DNA of the CDR3 is TGTGCCAGCAGTCGTTTAGATCAGCCCCAGCATTTT. Protein sequence: CASSRLDQPQHF.

DNA of the CDR3: TGTGCCAGCACCCAGCTCCGGGACAGGGGCCCCTACGAGCAGTACTTC. The encoded protein is CASTQLRDRGPYEQYF. The chain has TRBV27 and TRBJ2-7; 10 nucleotides match TRBD1. Germline V gives CDR1 MNHEY, CDR2 SMNVEV (reference sequence). This CDR3 comprises 16 residues. V shed 7 bases and J 2 bases; nucleotides not matched to a gene: 11.

This clone occurred once. The chain recombines TRBV7-8 with TRBJ1-1; TRBD1 matches 7 bases. J lost 2 bases, V lost 5 bases, and 2 bases had no gene match. Germline V CDR1 and CDR2: SGHVS, FQNEAQ. CDR3 size: 13 residues. Here the CDR3 DNA reads TGTGCCAGCAGCCGACAGGGTAACACTGAAGCTTTCTTT. It codes for CASSRQGNTEAFF.

This clone was observed a handful of times. V is TRBV4-1 and J is TRBJ2-3, with a weak D call TRBD2 (6 bases). This CDR3 has 15 residues. Germline CDR1 MGHRA, CDR2 YSYEKL. V was clipped by 6 bases and J by 8 bases, with 21 bases between them. The CDR3 region has the DNA TGCGCCAGCAGGGCCGGGACTGCCGTTGGGGGTACGCAGTATTTT. It specifies CASRAGTAVGGTQYF.

V usage is TRBV4-3 and J usage is TRBJ1-4, with 7 bases identical to TRBD1. The CDR3 length is 15 residues. J lost 9 bases, V lost 0 bases, and 7 bases had no gene match. In germline, CDR1 is LGHNA, CDR2 YSLEER. CDR3 nucleotides: TGCGCCAGCAGCCAAGACGGGACAGCTTCGAAAAAACTGTTTTTT. It encodes CASSQDGTASKKLFF.

The chain links TRBV10-3 to TRBJ2-1; D possibly corresponds to TRBD1 (6 bases). The germline CDR1 and CDR2 sequences are ENHRY and SYGVKD. The CDR3 has 13 residues. The germline V and J ends were trimmed by 7 bases and 7 bases, with 14 bases remaining between them. The CDR3 protein is CAIKDSKGNEQFF. In DNA, the CDR3 is TGTGCCATCAAGGACAGCAAAGGGAATGAGCAGTTCTTC.

This clone was found a few times. V usage is TRBV4-3 and J usage is TRBJ2-7; the D gene is possibly TRBD1 (6 bases). The V and J ends lost 0 bases and 2 bases respectively, with 14 bases between them. CDR3 length: 16 residues. The germline CDR1 and CDR2 sequences are LGHNA and YSLEER. The CDR3 DNA is TGCGCCAGCAGCCAAGATCTAGAAGGGGGTCCCTACGAGCAGTACTTC. It is translated as CASSQDLEGGPYEQYF.